Below, 24 T cell receptor beta chains from the same sample are listed, as sequenced in a study of vaccination effects on CD4 cells after COVID-19. Profiling relied on immunoSEQ multiplex PCR, and the TCRdb table lists in-frame clones only, not all of them. This table has roughly 63,000 clones, 80% appearing once. For these receptors, no antigen is known. Peptide-pool stimulation followed by sequencing identified expanded antigen-specific CD4+ clonotypes in the ViraFEST assay. At the end of less than 12 days of culture, CD4+ T cells were isolated. Previously uninfected by SARS-CoV-2, the vaccine recipients also showed negative nucleocapsid antibodies. The sequencing used CD4+ T cells from PBMCs cultured with SARS-CoV-2 spike peptides, collected before COVID-19 vaccination. These TCRs come from a human donor who received a COVID-19 vaccine.

V and J are TRBV11-3 and TRBJ2-3; 7 positions match TRBD2. V lost 5 bases and J lost 0; bases outside the gene matches: 8. Germline-derived CDR1 and CDR2 are SGHNT and YENEEA. The CDR3 runs 16 residues. In DNA form, the CDR3 reads TGTGCCAGCAGCCGCGGGACTACCTCTAGCACAGATACGCAGTATTTT. Protein product: CASSRGTTSSTDTQYF. Looking up the rest from reference TRBV11-3 and TRBJ2-3 gives the full variable domain: EAGVVQSPRYKIIEKKQPVAFWCNPISGHNTLYWYLQNLGQGPELLIRYENEEAVDDSQLPKDRFSAERLKGVDSTLKIQPAELGDSAVYLCASSRGTTSSTDTQYFGPGTRLTVL.

The rearrangement links TRBV19 to TRBJ2-2; TRBD1 aligns across 10 bases. Germline CDR1 LNHDA, CDR2 SQIVND (reference sequence). This CDR3 is 15 amino acids long. V lost 6 bases to trimming and J lost 7 bases; unmatched junction nucleotides: 8. The CDR3 nucleotides are TGTGCCAGTAGCGACAGGGGGCGAGGCGTCGGGGAGCTGTTTTTT. Protein product: CASSDRGRGVGELFF.

This chain uses TRBV7-9 with TRBJ2-4; 7 bases are shared with TRBD1. The length of the CDR3 is 17 residues. Germline CDR1 and CDR2: SEHNR and FQNEAQ (reference sequence). The ends lost 5 bases at V and 0 bases at J; junction bases unmatched: 10. CDR3: CASSPRQGQLAKNIQYF. The DNA for the CDR3 is TGTGCCAGCAGCCCCCGACAGGGCCAACTAGCCAAAAACATTCAGTACTTC.

V usage is TRBV12-3 or TRBV12-4 and J usage is TRBJ2-7, with D perhaps TRBD2 (5 bases). V lost 3 bases, J lost 7 bases, and 10 bases lay in between. The CDR3 extends over 12 amino acids. CDR3 amino acids: CASSFGVGEQYV. The CDR3 coding sequence is TGTGCCAGCAGTTTCGGGGTCGGGGAGCAGTACGTC.

The chain has TRBV2 and TRBJ1-1; tentative D call: TRBD1 (5 bases). This CDR3 has 13 residues. Germline V gene sequence: CDR1 SNHLY, CDR2 FYNNEI. V gave up 7 bases and J gave up 1 base, with 10 bases separating them. The CDR3 is CASNPDRNTEAFF. The CDR3 DNA is TGTGCCAGCAACCCAGACAGGAACACTGAAGCTTTCTTT.

The chain has TRBV6-6 and TRBJ2-7; 9 positions match TRBD2. The CDR3 length is 15 residues. Germline V gene lookup returns CDR1 MNHNY and CDR2 SVGAGI (reference sequence). V shed 6 bases, J shed 2 bases, and the junction held 8 bases outside the gene matches. CDR3 sequence reads: CASRDSGGVTYEQYV. The CDR3 bases are TGTGCCAGCAGGGATAGCGGGGGCGTAACCTACGAGCAGTACGTC.

J is TRBJ2-1 and V is TRBV7-7; 7 bases align to TRBD2. Germline-derived CDR1 and CDR2 are SSHAT and FNYEAQ (reference sequence). The CDR3 consists of 12 residues. V lost 5 bases, J lost 6 bases, and 1 base stayed unmatched. The CDR3 DNA reads TGTGCCAGCAGCCCTAGCGGCAATGAGCAGTTCTTC. It translates to CASSPSGNEQFF. The variable domain in full, completed from reference TRBV7-7 and TRBJ2-1, reads GAGVSQSPRYKVTKRGQDVTLRCDPISSHATLYWYQQALGQGPEFLTYFNYEAQPDKSGLPSDRFSAERPEGSISTLTIQRTEQRDSAMYRCASSPSGNEQFFGPGTRLTVL.

This clone was observed a few times. The chain joins TRBV10-3 to TRBJ1-1, with D tentatively TRBD1 (6 bases). The V gene's germline CDR1 is ENHRY and CDR2 SYGVKD. The ends were cut back, 10 bases at V and 0 bases at J, with 18 bases in the middle. The CDR3 is made up of 15 amino acids. The CDR3 loop reads CATLDRGGVNTEAFF. CDR3 bases: TGTGCCACCTTGGACAGAGGAGGGGTGAACACTGAAGCTTTCTTT.

This clone occurred once. The chain is built from TRBV2 and TRBJ1-3; D is unresolved. CDR1 and CDR2 (germline): SNHLY, FYNNEI. This CDR3 is 15 amino acids long. Trimming shortened V by 3 bases and J by 1 base, and 10 bases separated the two germline ends. The CDR3 region is CASSDAGLSGNTIYF. CDR3 DNA: TGTGCCAGCAGTGACGCCGGGCTATCTGGAAACACCATATATTTT.

This clone turned up a few times. The chain links TRBV18 to TRBJ1-2; 7 nucleotides match TRBD1. CDR3 length equals 15 residues. Trimming took 5 bases from V and 7 from J; bases not matched to a gene: 13. CDR1 KGHSH and CDR2 LQKENI come from the germline V gene. The CDR3 protein is CASSESGGPSIGYTF. The CDR3 bases are TGTGCCAGCTCAGAATCAGGGGGGCCTTCGATTGGCTACACCTTC.

J is TRBJ2-1 and V is TRBV5-1; no definite D call. The ends were cut back, 4 bases at V and 7 bases at J, with 6 bases in the middle. Germline V gives CDR1 SGHRS, CDR2 YFSETQ. The CDR3 consists of 11 residues. CDR3 DNA sequence: TGCGCCAGCAGCGTCTTAAATGAGCAGTTCTTC. Amino acid sequence: CASSVLNEQFF.

The chain couples TRBV5-4 to TRBJ2-1; TRBD2 matches 7 bases. The CDR3 loop spans 15 amino acids. CDR1 is SGHNT, CDR2 YYREEE, per germline (reference sequence). V was clipped by 0 bases and J by 7 bases; unmatched bases: 7. The DNA for the CDR3 is TGTGCCAGCAGCTTGGCGGGGGGTATCGGGAATGAGCAGTTCTTC. Encoded protein: CASSLAGGIGNEQFF.

The V and J genes are TRBV5-1 and TRBJ1-3; D gene unclear. In germline, CDR1 is SGHRS, CDR2 YFSETQ. This CDR3 comprises 14 residues. Trimming removed 0 bases from V and 3 bases from J, with 7 bases in between. The CDR3 loop reads CASSLGSDGNTIYF. In nucleotides, the CDR3 is TGCGCCAGCAGCTTGGGGTCAGATGGAAACACCATATATTTT.

The gene calls are TRBV6-5 and TRBJ1-2, with D uncertain. Germline values: CDR1 MNHEY, CDR2 SVGAGI. The germline V and J ends were trimmed by 5 bases and 1 base, with 11 bases remaining between them. CDR3 length: 14 residues. CDR3: CASSKAEVNYGYTF. The DNA of the CDR3 is TGTGCCAGCAGTAAGGCTGAAGTTAACTATGGCTACACCTTC.

This clone was detected only a few times. V gene TRBV5-8 combines with J gene TRBJ2-3; 10 nucleotides align to TRBD2. CDR3 size: 16 residues. The trim removed 2 bases at V and 5 bases at J, leaving 8 bases unmatched. Germline CDR1 reads SGHTS; CDR2 reads YDEGEE. The DNA of the CDR3 is TGTGCCAGCAGCTTTCGGAGCGGGGGGGCCCGAGATACGCAGTATTTT. Translating it yields CASSFRSGGARDTQYF.

The CDR3 loop is CAPGTGSLTEAFF. CDR3 nucleotides: TGTGCCCCTGGCACAGGGTCGCTCACTGAAGCTTTCTTT. The chain joins TRBV19 to TRBJ1-1; perhaps TRBD1 as D (6 bases). CDR3 size: 13 residues. Trimming removed 11 bases from V and 4 bases from J, with 17 bases in between. The germline V gene encodes CDR1 LNHDA and CDR2 SQIVND (reference sequence).

This clone was observed a few times. The chain couples TRBV7-2 to TRBJ1-6; weak D call: TRBD1 (6 bases). Germline lookup yields CDR1 SGHTA and CDR2 FQGNSA. The CDR3 covers 14 residues. V was cut by 5 bases and J by 6 bases, with 11 bases left in between. In nucleotides, the CDR3 is TGTGCCAGCAGCCCAGGACAGCTTAATTCACCCCTCCACTTT. Translation gives CASSPGQLNSPLHF.

This clone has only a few counts. V is TRBV7-8 and J is TRBJ1-5; no clear D. This CDR3 is built from 14 residues. Trimming shortened V by 0 bases and J by 12 bases, and 15 bases separated the two germline ends. Germline V gene data show CDR1 as SGHVS and CDR2 as FQNEAQ. The CDR3 region has the DNA TGTGCCAGCAGCTTAGCTACTAATACGCCGCTCCAGCATTTT. Protein: CASSLATNTPLQHF. Together with reference TRBV7-8 and TRBJ1-5, the CDR3 gives the full variable domain: GAGVSQSPRYKVAKRGQDVALRCDPISGHVSLFWYQQALGQGPEFLTYFQNEAQLDKSGLPSDRFFAERPEGSVSTLKIQRTQQEDSAVYLCASSLATNTPLQHFGDGTRLSIL.

The table lists this clone with a few counts. The V and J genes are TRBV6-4 and TRBJ2-1, with D hard to call. The V and J ends lost 6 bases and 5 bases respectively, with 11 bases between them. Germline CDR1 is MRHNA and CDR2 is SNTAGT. This CDR3 is 13 amino acids long. The CDR3: CASSTQVNNEQFF. CDR3 coding DNA: TGTGCCAGCAGCACTCAGGTTAACAATGAGCAGTTCTTC.

The J gene is TRBJ2-1, the V gene TRBV18; 11 nucleotides align to TRBD2. The V gene's germline CDR1 is KGHSH and CDR2 LQKENI. The CDR3 has 14 residues. The ends lost 5 bases at V and 8 bases at J; junction bases unmatched: 5. CDR3 protein: CASSALAGVDEQFF. The CDR3 bases are TGTGCCAGCTCAGCACTAGCGGGGGTCGATGAGCAGTTCTTC.

This clone occurred once. V gene TRBV2 combines with J gene TRBJ2-2, with D perhaps TRBD1 or TRBD2 (6 bases each). Germline V gene lookup returns CDR1 SNHLY and CDR2 FYNNEI. The CDR3 is 16 amino acids. The ends were cut back, 0 bases at V and 2 bases at J, with 10 bases in the middle. The CDR3 is CASSEARGANTGELFF. CDR3 DNA sequence: TGTGCCAGCAGTGAAGCGAGGGGGGCCAACACCGGGGAGCTGTTTTTT.

This chain joins TRBV4-2 and TRBJ2-1; 8 bases line up with TRBD2. CDR1 is LGHNA and CDR2 is YNFKEQ in the germline V gene. The CDR3 covers 17 residues. J was trimmed by 9 bases and V by 0 bases; bases with no gene match: 13. This CDR3 reads CASSQDGLAGPYGEQFF. The CDR3 bases are TGTGCCAGCAGCCAAGATGGGTTAGCGGGACCCTACGGTGAGCAGTTCTTC.

CDR3 residues: CASSLGQDSYNEQFF. The DNA for the CDR3 is TGCGCCAGCAGCTTGGGACAGGACTCCTACAATGAGCAGTTCTTC. J is TRBJ2-1 and V is TRBV5-1, with D possibly matching TRBD1 (6 bases). Trimming cost V 0 bases and J 0 bases, with 7 bases left between them. The germline V gene encodes CDR1 SGHRS and CDR2 YFSETQ. The CDR3 loop spans 15 amino acids.

The chain employs TRBV6-5 and TRBJ1-5, with a possible D match to TRBD1 (6 bases). Per germline, CDR1 MNHEY and CDR2 SVGAGI. This CDR3 spans 14 amino acids. Trimming took off 7 bases at V and 1 base at J, with 11 bases between the two ends. The CDR3 loop reads CASTRGGSNQPQHF. DNA of the CDR3: TGTGCCAGCACGAGAGGGGGGAGCAATCAGCCCCAGCATTTT.